The sequence of this T cell receptor beta chain was determined in a study of shared clonotypes between healthy human individuals. The overall study: Each donor's CD8 memory used one plate, CD8 naive two, each CD4 subset three. Study-wide points: Some clonotypes were shared by all four sorted-subset donors, while others were not shared. The non-shared ones had lower generation probabilities than the shared ones.

Positively selected for CCR7, the CD45RO-negative cells used as naive CD8 cells excluded terminally differentiated effector memory CD45RA+ cells. Repertoires were generated with immunoSEQ multiplex PCR, while TCRdb's copy carries only in-frame clones and drops some. The profile shows 760,000 or so clones, about 96% of them singletons. The CDR3 loop spans 18 amino acids. Germline assignment: CDR1 SGHDT and CDR2 YYEEEE. The V segment lost 1 base and the J segment 4 bases; nucleotides outside the gene matches: 7. A note on this clone: Its antigen is unknown.

Sequences were obtained from naive CD8+ T cells sorted from blood. The chain combines TRBV5-6 with TRBJ2-1, with 14 bases identical to TRBD2. The sequence came from a young man in good health. The CDR3 DNA sequence: TGTGCCAGCAGCTTGAGACTAGCGGGAGGGCTAGGGTACAATGAGCAGTTCTTC. This translates into CASSLRLAGGLGYNEQFF.